This T cell receptor (beta chain) was profiled in a study of blood T cells in healthy people across ages. V lost 3 bases and J lost 7, with 4 bases in between. Looked up from germline, CDR1 is SGHTA and CDR2 is FQGNSA. The CDR3 totals 11 residues. Per-sample PBMC isolation yielded at least 6.5 million cells. A second PCR, run for about 6 to 11 cycles, used a sample-barcoded 5' primer plus a J-beta primer mix. MiXCR, run by TCRdb on the 5' RACE reads, gives a single entry per CDR3 protein. In the table there are over 700,000 distinct CDR3 sequences, about 48% of which are singletons. Source material: blood. The chain has TRBV7-2 and TRBJ2-1, with D hard to call. The TCR sequence derives from a man aged 80 or over in good health. The CDR3, as DNA: TGTGCCAGCAGCTTCTGGAATGAGCAGTTCTTC. Encoded protein: CASSFWNEQFF.